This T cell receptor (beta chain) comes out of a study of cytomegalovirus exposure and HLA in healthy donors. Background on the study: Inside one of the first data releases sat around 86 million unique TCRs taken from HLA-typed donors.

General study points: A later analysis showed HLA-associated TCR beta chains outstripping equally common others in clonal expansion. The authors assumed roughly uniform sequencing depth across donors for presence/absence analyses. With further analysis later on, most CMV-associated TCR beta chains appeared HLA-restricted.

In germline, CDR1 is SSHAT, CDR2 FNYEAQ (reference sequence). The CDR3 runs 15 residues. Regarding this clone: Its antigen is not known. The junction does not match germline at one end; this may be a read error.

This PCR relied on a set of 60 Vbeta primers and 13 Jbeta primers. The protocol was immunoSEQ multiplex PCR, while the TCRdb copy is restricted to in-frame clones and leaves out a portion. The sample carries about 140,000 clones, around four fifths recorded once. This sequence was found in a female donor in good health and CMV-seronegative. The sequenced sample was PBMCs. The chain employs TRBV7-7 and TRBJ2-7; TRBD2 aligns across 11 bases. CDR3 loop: CASSPLAGGSYEQYF. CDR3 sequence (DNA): TGTGCTAGCAGCCCTCTAGCGGGGGGATCCTACGAGCAGTACTTC.